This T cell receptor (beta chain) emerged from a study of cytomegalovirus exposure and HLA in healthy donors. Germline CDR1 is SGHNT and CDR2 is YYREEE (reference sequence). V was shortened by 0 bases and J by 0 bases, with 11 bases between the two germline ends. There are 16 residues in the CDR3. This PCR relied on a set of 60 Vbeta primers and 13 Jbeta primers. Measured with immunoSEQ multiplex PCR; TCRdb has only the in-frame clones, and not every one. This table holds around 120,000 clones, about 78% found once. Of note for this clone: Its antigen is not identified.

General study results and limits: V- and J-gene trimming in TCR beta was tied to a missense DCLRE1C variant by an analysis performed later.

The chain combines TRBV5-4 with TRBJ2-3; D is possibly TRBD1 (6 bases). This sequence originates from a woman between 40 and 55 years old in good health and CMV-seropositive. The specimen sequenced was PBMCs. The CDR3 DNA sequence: TGTGCCAGCAGCTTGGTTGGGGGCTCCAGCACAGATACGCAGTATTTT. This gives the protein CASSLVGGSSTDTQYF.